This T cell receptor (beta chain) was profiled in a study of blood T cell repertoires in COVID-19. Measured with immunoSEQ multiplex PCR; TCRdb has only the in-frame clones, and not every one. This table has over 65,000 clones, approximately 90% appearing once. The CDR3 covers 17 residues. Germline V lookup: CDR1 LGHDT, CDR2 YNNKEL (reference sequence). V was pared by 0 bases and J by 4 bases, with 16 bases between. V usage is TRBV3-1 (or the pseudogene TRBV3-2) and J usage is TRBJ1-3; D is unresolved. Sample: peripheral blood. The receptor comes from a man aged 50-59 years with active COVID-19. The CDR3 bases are TGTGCCAGCAGCCAAGATGTTTCGACCGCGGGAGGAAACACCATATATTTT. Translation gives CASSQDVSTAGGNTIYF.